The rows below give T cell receptor beta chains drawn from one sample of a study of T-cell reconstitution after alpha-beta-depleted transplantation in children. Via MiXCR, TCRdb re-called the PCR reads, giving one row per CDR3 protein. The table lists 600,000 to 800,000 distinct CDR3 sequences, less than 15% of them singletons. The specimen comprised PBMCs, sampled before TCRalphabeta/CD19-depleted stem cell transplant. Receptors originate from a girl aged 2 to 10 with congenital amegakaryocytic thrombocytopenia, due to receive a stem cell transplant. Each CDR3 is given with its conserved first and last residue. A D gene is named only where the DNA matches it firmly. Clone size is stated in some rows and not others, as once, few, many or a class when expanded.

v_gene,d_gene,j_gene,abundance,CDR3nt,CDR3aa
TRBV5-1,-,TRBJ1-2,many,TGCGCCAGCAGCTTGGCCCAGCCTTCCTATGGCTACACCTTC,CASSLAQPSYGYTF
TRBV5-1,TRBD1,TRBJ1-1,many,TGCGCCAGCAGCTTGGGACAGGGAGGCGGCACTGAAGCTTTCTTT,CASSLGQGGGTEAFF
TRBV5-1,-,TRBJ2-3,few,TGCGCCAGCGAGGTGGGCGGGAGCACAGATACGCAGTATTTT,CASEVGGSTDTQYF
TRBV20-1,TRBD2,TRBJ2-3,many,TGCAGTGCTAGAGATGAACTAGCGGGAGAGCCAGATACGCAGTATTTT,CSARDELAGEPDTQYF
TRBV7-9,-,TRBJ1-6,-,TGTGCCAGCACGCTACAACACGATCTGTCACCCCTCCACTTT,CASTLQHDLSPLHF
TRBV24-1,TRBD2,TRBJ2-1,-,TGTGCCACCAGTGAGGGCCTCCTAGCGGGACTGCCGCCCGCAAGGAATGAGCAGTTCTTC,CATSEGLLAGLPPARNEQFF
TRBV12-3/TRBV12-4,TRBD2,TRBJ2-3,many,TGTGCCAGCAGCCCCTCACTAGCGGGAGGGCCTAAAGATACGCAGTATTTT,CASSPSLAGGPKDTQYF
TRBV7-2,-,TRBJ1-2,few,TGTGCCAGCAGCGTCTTGGGCCCGCTGGGGACCTTC,CASSVLGPLGTF
TRBV5-1,-,TRBJ2-1,many,TGCGCCAGCAGCTTTATGGGGAGCCGCAATGAGCAGTTCTTC,CASSFMGSRNEQFF
TRBV20-1,-,TRBJ2-4,-,TGCAGTGCTAGAGTAACTGGACTAGCCAAAAACATTCAGTACTTC,CSARVTGLAKNIQYF
TRBV10-3,-,TRBJ2-3,few,TGTGCCATCAGTGAGGTCGGTTCGGGAGCAGATACGCAGTATTTT,CAISEVGSGADTQYF
TRBV5-1,-,TRBJ2-1,many,TGCGCCAGCAGCACCCGAGCAGCCAATGAGCAGTTCTTC,CASSTRAANEQFF
TRBV7-7,-,TRBJ2-2,-,TGTGCTAGCAGCTCGGTGCAGGGTGGCACCGGGGAGCTGTTTTTT,CASSSVQGGTGELFF
TRBV14,-,TRBJ2-7,-,TGTGCCAGAACAAAGCAAGCGGAGCAGTACTTC,CARTKQAEQYF
TRBV21-1,-,TRBJ2-5,-,TGTGCCAGCTTTCTAGACAAGACGCCCACCGACCAAGAGACCCAGTACTTC,CASFLDKTPTDQETQYF
TRBV27,TRBD1,TRBJ1-4,-,TGTGCCAGCATTCGTAGGGGGCCGGCGGCTGAAAAACTGTTTTTT,CASIRRGPAAEKLFF
TRBV7-8,-,TRBJ2-2,-,TGTGCCAGCGGGCTGGATAGCGGAGACACCGGGGAGCTGTTTTTT,CASGLDSGDTGELFF
TRBV3-1,-,TRBJ2-5,many,TGTGCCAGCAGCCAACTCACCGGTGAGACCCAGTACTTC,CASSQLTGETQYF
TRBV7-6,TRBD2,TRBJ2-1,few,TGTGCCAGCAGCTTAGTGGTAGCGGGAGTGAATGAGCAGTTCTTC,CASSLVVAGVNEQFF
TRBV4-2,-,TRBJ1-1,few,TGTGCCAGCAGCCAACGGGGCGGGGGCAGCGACACTGAAGCTTTCTTT,CASSQRGGGSDTEAFF
TRBV12-3/TRBV12-4,-,TRBJ2-2,many,TGTGCCAGCATCTACAAACGGGGCACCGGGGAGCTGTTTTTT,CASIYKRGTGELFF
TRBV6-2/TRBV6-3,TRBD2,TRBJ2-1,few,TGTGCCAGCAGGCCCCGGACTAGCCGGAGTCCCCACAATGAGCAGTTCTTC,CASRPRTSRSPHNEQFF
TRBV12-3/TRBV12-4,TRBD2,TRBJ2-5,many,TGTGCCAGCAGTTTCTTAGCGGGAGTAAGGGAGACCCAGTACTTC,CASSFLAGVRETQYF
TRBV5-1,-,TRBJ2-3,once,TGCGCCAGCAGCTTCAGAGCTCTCACAGATACGCAGTATTTT,CASSFRALTDTQYF
TRBV7-9,-,TRBJ1-5,few,TGTGCCAGCAGCTTAGAGGGACAAAGCAATCAGCCCCAGCATTTT,CASSLEGQSNQPQHF
TRBV11-2,-,TRBJ2-4,-,TGTGCCAGCAGCTTGGCCGGGACAAACTACATTCAGTACTTC,CASSLAGTNYIQYF
TRBV7-8,-,TRBJ2-1,many,TGTGCCAGCAGCTTAGTAGTACTCCCCCCTCGGTGTGAGCAGTTCTTC,CASSLVVLPPRCEQFF
TRBV3-1,-,TRBJ2-2,-,TGTGCCAGCAGCCAAGCCGGGACGGCGAACACCGGGGAGCTGTTTTTT,CASSQAGTANTGELFF
TRBV18,TRBD1,TRBJ2-3,-,TGTGCCAGCTCAACCCGGGACAGCGGATCTAGCACAGATACGCAGTATTTT,CASSTRDSGSSTDTQYF
TRBV20-1,TRBD2,TRBJ2-1,-,TGCAGTGCTAGAGCCCACATAGCGGGGCTCTACAATGAGCAGTTCTTC,CSARAHIAGLYNEQFF
TRBV7-2,-,TRBJ2-7,many,TGTGCCAGCAGCTCGCTAGACAACTACAACTACGAGCAGTACTTC,CASSSLDNYNYEQYF
TRBV5-1,TRBD1,TRBJ2-1,few,TGCGCCAGCAGCTTGGGACAGGGGGGAAGCAGTGAGCAGTTCTTC,CASSLGQGGSSEQFF
TRBV7-9,-,TRBJ1-4,-,TGTGCCAGCAGCTCCACCTCGGAGATTCAACATGAAAAACTGTTTTTT,CASSSTSEIQHEKLFF
TRBV5-1,TRBD2,TRBJ2-7,few,TGCGCCAGCAGCCAAGAGCGGGAGCGCGGTTACGAGCAGTACTTC,CASSQERERGYEQYF
TRBV5-1,-,TRBJ1-1,many,TGCGCCAGCAGCTTGTTTGCATCCATGAACACTGAAGCTTTCTTT,CASSLFASMNTEAFF
TRBV5-1,-,TRBJ1-1,-,TGCGCCAGCAGCTTGGGAGGGAAGGTTGGAACTGAAGCTTTCTTT,CASSLGGKVGTEAFF
TRBV29-1,-,TRBJ2-1,-,TGCAGCGTTGATCCTGGACAAGCAACCATTGAGCAGTTCTTC,CSVDPGQATIEQFF
TRBV7-9,TRBD1,TRBJ2-5,-,TGTGCCAGCAGCTTACGGCGACAGGGATTAGAGACCCAGTACTTC,CASSLRRQGLETQYF
TRBV9,TRBD1,TRBJ2-1,-,TGTGCCAGCAGCGGTGAGGGAACAGGGGGCGATGAGCAGTTCTTC,CASSGEGTGGDEQFF
TRBV29-1,TRBD1,TRBJ2-5,-,TGCAGCGTTGACACAGGGGGCAGCGAGACCCAGTACTTC,CSVDTGGSETQYF
TRBV23-1,-,TRBJ2-7,-,TGCGCCCTGGACGGGGTAGACTACGAGCAGTACTTC,CALDGVDYEQYF
TRBV5-1,-,TRBJ2-7,many,TGCGCCAGCAGCTTTGACTACGGCGCCTACGAGCAGTACTTC,CASSFDYGAYEQYF
TRBV7-3,TRBD2,TRBJ2-2,-,TGTGCCAGCAGCTTTGGACTAGCGGGAGGTCCCGGGGAGCTGTTTTTT,CASSFGLAGGPGELFF
TRBV28,-,TRBJ1-1,many,TGTGCCAGCAGATCGCCTGGGGGACCGGGGAACACTGAAGCTTTCTTT,CASRSPGGPGNTEAFF
TRBV20-1,-,TRBJ2-1,once,TGCAGTGCTAGAGATGTCTCTTACAATGAGCAGTTCTTC,CSARDVSYNEQFF